These T cell receptor beta chains were read from a single sample in a study of cytomegalovirus exposure and HLA in healthy donors. Generated by immunoSEQ multiplex PCR, the TCRdb table keeps only in-frame clones and is missing some. Seen here are about 130,000 clones, over 85% observed once, and the top ten hold 3% to 4%. Material for sequencing was PBMCs. The receptor set was obtained from a young man in good health and CMV-seronegative. Each CDR3 is given with its conserved first and last residue. The D gene is left open where the match is weak. Not all rows give a size; the values are once, few, many and, for expanded clones, a class.

j_gene: TRBJ2-2
d_gene: NA
v_gene: TRBV10-1
abundance: NA
CDR3nt: TGCGCCAGCAGTGAGTTCCAGGTTACCGGGGAGCTGTTTTTT
CDR3aa: CASSEFQVTGELFF

j_gene: TRBJ1-2
d_gene: NA
v_gene: TRBV7-6
abundance: NA
CDR3nt: TGTGCCAGCAGCCCCCCGGGGGATGGCTACACCTTC
CDR3aa: CASSPPGDGYTF

j_gene: TRBJ1-2
d_gene: NA
v_gene: TRBV6-6
abundance: NA
CDR3nt: TGTGCCAGCAGTCGAGACAGTGGCTACACCTTC
CDR3aa: CASSRDSGYTF

j_gene: TRBJ2-5
d_gene: TRBD2
v_gene: TRBV7-9
abundance: NA
CDR3nt: TGTGCCAGCAGCTCGGGGGGGGAGACCCAGTACTTC
CDR3aa: CASSSGGETQYF

j_gene: TRBJ1-2
d_gene: TRBD1
v_gene: TRBV5-6
abundance: NA
CDR3nt: TGTGCCAGCAGCACGGGACAGGGGGATTTCTACGGCTACACCTTC
CDR3aa: CASSTGQGDFYGYTF

j_gene: TRBJ2-7
d_gene: NA
v_gene: TRBV7-3
abundance: NA
CDR3nt: TGTGCCAGCAGCTTAATTGACGGGGGCGAGCAGTACTTC
CDR3aa: CASSLIDGGEQYF

j_gene: TRBJ2-3
d_gene: TRBD2
v_gene: TRBV9
abundance: NA
CDR3nt: TGTGCCAGCAGCGCCCTAGGCGGGGGGACCACAGATACGCAGTATTTT
CDR3aa: CASSALGGGTTDTQYF

j_gene: TRBJ1-2
d_gene: TRBD1
v_gene: TRBV18
abundance: NA
CDR3nt: TGTGCCAGCTCACCAAGATTGGCAGGGGGCTATGGCTACACCTTC
CDR3aa: CASSPRLAGGYGYTF

j_gene: TRBJ1-4
d_gene: NA
v_gene: TRBV5-1
abundance: NA
CDR3nt: TGCGCCAGCAGCTTGGTAGTGACAACTAGGCTAGGGGAAAAACTGTTTTTT
CDR3aa: CASSLVVTTRLGEKLFF

j_gene: TRBJ2-7
d_gene: NA
v_gene: TRBV19
abundance: NA
CDR3nt: TGTGCCAGTAGTCACGACTACTCCTACGAGCAGTACTTC
CDR3aa: CASSHDYSYEQYF

j_gene: TRBJ2-1
d_gene: NA
v_gene: TRBV9
abundance: NA
CDR3nt: TGTGCCAGCAGCGTATATAATGAGCAGTTCTTC
CDR3aa: CASSVYNEQFF

j_gene: TRBJ2-1
d_gene: TRBD1
v_gene: TRBV13
abundance: NA
CDR3nt: TGTGCCAGCAGCCCCGGGACAGGATTAGGCAATGAGCAGTTCTTC
CDR3aa: CASSPGTGLGNEQFF

j_gene: TRBJ1-5
d_gene: NA
v_gene: TRBV6-1
abundance: NA
CDR3nt: TGTGCCAGCAGTTTCCCACGGGGTGATCAGCCCCAGCATTTT
CDR3aa: CASSFPRGDQPQHF

j_gene: TRBJ2-5
d_gene: NA
v_gene: TRBV20-1
abundance: NA
CDR3nt: TGCAGTGCTAGAGATCGGGGGACCCAGTACTTC
CDR3aa: CSARDRGTQYF

j_gene: TRBJ2-7
d_gene: NA
v_gene: TRBV7-9
abundance: NA
CDR3nt: TGTGCCAGCAGCCCCACTCGCGGGTTCGGCTCTCCGGGCGAGCAGTACTTC
CDR3aa: CASSPTRGFGSPGEQYF

j_gene: TRBJ2-7
d_gene: NA
v_gene: TRBV11-3
abundance: NA
CDR3nt: TGTGCCAGCAGCTTAGGGGGAGCCGCCTACGAGCAGTACTTC
CDR3aa: CASSLGGAAYEQYF

j_gene: TRBJ1-5
d_gene: NA
v_gene: TRBV6-1
abundance: NA
CDR3nt: TGTGCCAGCCGGAGGGGATCGGATCAGCCCCAGCATTTT
CDR3aa: CASRRGSDQPQHF

j_gene: TRBJ1-5
d_gene: NA
v_gene: TRBV19
abundance: few
CDR3nt: TGTGCCAGTACCGATGGCCTCGGGGTAGGAACACGGCCCCAGCATTTT
CDR3aa: CASTDGLGVGTRPQHF

j_gene: TRBJ2-7
d_gene: NA
v_gene: TRBV27
abundance: NA
CDR3nt: TGTGCCAGCAGTTTCGGGGGCTCCTACGAGCAGTACTTC
CDR3aa: CASSFGGSYEQYF

j_gene: TRBJ1-1
d_gene: NA
v_gene: TRBV28
abundance: NA
CDR3nt: TGTGCCAGCAGTTCCCGAACAGGCACTGAAGCTTTCTTT
CDR3aa: CASSSRTGTEAFF

j_gene: TRBJ2-7
d_gene: TRBD1
v_gene: TRBV5-1
abundance: NA
CDR3nt: TGCGCCAGCAGCTCAACGTCCCGGGACAGGTCCCGCATGCACTTC
CDR3aa: CASSSTSRDRSRMHF

j_gene: TRBJ2-5
d_gene: NA
v_gene: TRBV15
abundance: NA
CDR3nt: TGTGCCACCGGGGGAGGTGAGACCCAGTACTTC
CDR3aa: CATGGGETQYF

j_gene: TRBJ2-4
d_gene: NA
v_gene: TRBV19
abundance: few
CDR3nt: TGTGCCAGTAGTATAGGGAGGCTAAACATTCAGTACTTC
CDR3aa: CASSIGRLNIQYF

j_gene: TRBJ1-4
d_gene: NA
v_gene: TRBV4-1
abundance: NA
CDR3nt: TGCGCCAGCAGCCTGCCAGGGTCCCCTCCTGAAAAACTGTTTTTT
CDR3aa: CASSLPGSPPEKLFF

j_gene: TRBJ1-1
d_gene: NA
v_gene: TRBV10-3
abundance: few
CDR3nt: TGTGCCATCAGTGATTCCGGGGGGCTCGCTGAAGCTTTCTTT
CDR3aa: CAISDSGGLAEAFF

j_gene: TRBJ1-2
d_gene: NA
v_gene: TRBV7-2
abundance: NA
CDR3nt: TGTGCCAGCAGCAAAAGTGGAGTTAACTATGGCTACACCTTC
CDR3aa: CASSKSGVNYGYTF

j_gene: TRBJ1-2
d_gene: NA
v_gene: TRBV9
abundance: NA
CDR3nt: TGTGCCAGCAAGACATCAGGGTTCTCGCGTGGCTACACCTTC
CDR3aa: CASKTSGFSRGYTF

j_gene: TRBJ2-2
d_gene: NA
v_gene: TRBV18
abundance: NA
CDR3nt: TGTGCCAGCTCACCAGTGCAGGGAACGGTCGGGGAGCTGTTTTTT
CDR3aa: CASSPVQGTVGELFF

j_gene: TRBJ2-7
d_gene: TRBD1
v_gene: TRBV25-1
abundance: NA
CDR3nt: TGTGCCAGCAGTGACGACAGGGTAGGCTCCTACGAGCAGTACTTC
CDR3aa: CASSDDRVGSYEQYF

j_gene: TRBJ2-7
d_gene: NA
v_gene: TRBV29-1
abundance: once
CDR3nt: TGCAGCGTCTTAGGGGACACCTCCTACGAGCAGTACTTC
CDR3aa: CSVLGDTSYEQYF

j_gene: TRBJ1-5
d_gene: TRBD1
v_gene: TRBV7-2
abundance: NA
CDR3nt: TGTGCCAGCAGCTTAACAGGGGTTCAGCCCCAGCATTTT
CDR3aa: CASSLTGVQPQHF

j_gene: TRBJ1-5
d_gene: NA
v_gene: TRBV15
abundance: once
CDR3nt: TGTGCCACCAGCAGAGGATCCGGGTCCGGGAGCAATCAGCCCCAGCATTTT
CDR3aa: CATSRGSGSGSNQPQHF

j_gene: TRBJ2-3
d_gene: NA
v_gene: TRBV9
abundance: NA
CDR3nt: TGTGCCAGCAGCGCGGGACTCCGCACAGATACGCAGTATTTT
CDR3aa: CASSAGLRTDTQYF

j_gene: TRBJ2-4
d_gene: NA
v_gene: TRBV5-1
abundance: NA
CDR3nt: TGCGCCAGCAGCTTGGAATACGGGGAAGTCAAAAACATTCAGTACTTC
CDR3aa: CASSLEYGEVKNIQYF

j_gene: TRBJ1-2
d_gene: TRBD1
v_gene: TRBV2
abundance: once
CDR3nt: TGTGCCAGCAGCCGGACAGGAGGGGGCTATGGCTACACCTTC
CDR3aa: CASSRTGGGYGYTF

j_gene: TRBJ2-7
d_gene: TRBD1
v_gene: TRBV5-1
abundance: NA
CDR3nt: TGCGCCAGCAGCCAACCTCCGGGACAGGGCTACGAGCAGTACTTC
CDR3aa: CASSQPPGQGYEQYF

j_gene: TRBJ2-1
d_gene: TRBD2
v_gene: TRBV7-2
abundance: NA
CDR3nt: TGTGCCAGCAGCTTAGTAGGGACTAGCCCTTACAATGAGCAGTTCTTC
CDR3aa: CASSLVGTSPYNEQFF

j_gene: TRBJ1-2
d_gene: NA
v_gene: TRBV7-9
abundance: few
CDR3nt: TGTGCCAGCAGCCCACCAGGGTCCTATGGCTACACCTTC
CDR3aa: CASSPPGSYGYTF

j_gene: TRBJ1-4
d_gene: TRBD1
v_gene: TRBV7-6
abundance: NA
CDR3nt: TGTGCCAGCAGCCCCACAGGGGTGGCTAATGAAAAACTGTTTTTT
CDR3aa: CASSPTGVANEKLFF

j_gene: TRBJ1-2
d_gene: NA
v_gene: TRBV19
abundance: NA
CDR3nt: TGTGCCAGTAGCGGGAACCACTATGGCTACACCTTC
CDR3aa: CASSGNHYGYTF

j_gene: TRBJ2-7
d_gene: TRBD1
v_gene: TRBV29-1
abundance: NA
CDR3nt: TGCAGCGTTGGGGAGACAGGGACCTACGAGCAGTACTTC
CDR3aa: CSVGETGTYEQYF

j_gene: TRBJ2-1
d_gene: NA
v_gene: TRBV11-2
abundance: NA
CDR3nt: TGTGCCAGCAGCTTAGGCGTCTATGAGCAGTTCTTC
CDR3aa: CASSLGVYEQFF